This T cell receptor (beta chain) appears in the sequencing data of a study of blood T cell repertoires in COVID-19 (dated by TCRdb to the early 2020s). Describing the broader study: Samples covering the acute and convalescent phases of COVID-19 were provided by collaborators in the United States, Italy and Spain. The repertoires were made available in a free public database intended to serve as a resource for research on the immune response to SARS-CoV-2. The material from the prospective study consisted of cDNA or gDNA derived from T cells, B-cell-depleted T cells, or PBMCs. HLA class I and class II types, where available, came from metadata supplied by the sample provider rather than from assay-based typing. Subjects who had been exposed to COVID-19, were actively infected with it, or had recovered from it provided the deeply sampled blood TCRbeta repertoires that made up the dataset. Sample metadata almost always included a de-identified subject ID, COVID-19 status, age in years and sex. The samples were drawn from two sources: the first 160 participants of the ongoing ImmuneRACE study, and some 1,300 subjects contributed by 6 global collaborators. Results and caveats for the whole study, not just this receptor: The quantity of clinical and demographic metadata differed by source and by participant and was supplied without curation.

Each collaborating institution followed its own protocols to collect whole blood in K2EDTA tubes. For TCRbeta analysis, collaborator samples were shipped as frozen whole blood, as isolated PBMCs, or as DNA extracted from either sample type. Including cysteine and phenylalanine, the CDR3 has 12 amino acids. Of all the DNA, just the CDR3 is kept, 36 bases in frame from base 1. Reading the germline V gene gives CDR1 KGHSH and CDR2 LQKENI. The germline ends are 5 bases apart after V is trimmed by 6 bases and J by 0 bases. TCRbeta CDR3 regions were amplified from genomic DNA by means of the immunoSEQ Assay, a bias-controlled multiplex PCR. The paper's processing steps were these. The number of nucleated cells in each sample was estimated by amplification of reference gene primers within the assay. Sequence reads were collapsed and filtered to measure the absolute abundance of every unique TCRbeta CDR3 rearrangement. For each sample, productive Simpson clonality was calculated as the square root of Simpson's diversity index over productive rearrangements. Entries here come from immuneACCESS through TCRdb and include only in-frame sequences with V and J called. Some clones fail to appear in such tables; in the studies checked, an unresolved V gene covers under half of the shortfall, and the cause of the remainder is unknown. V, J and clone size are taken as reported in that table, and D and trimming were inferred from the DNA itself. Across this sample there are about 110,000 clones, with roughly 84% seen only once. The ten top clones hold approximately 1.5% of the sample.

On this clone itself: Its antigen specificity is not known. Base-call qualities are not available, and no considerably larger clone is one nucleotide away.

This sequence originates from a man in his forties with acute or convalescent COVID-19. Sample: peripheral blood. This chain joins TRBV18 to TRBJ1-2; no D segment can be confidently identified. The CDR3 is CASSQANYGYTF. At the DNA level, the sequence is TGTGCCAGCTCGCAGGCTAACTATGGCTACACCTTC. The full variable domain, completed from the reference TRBV18 and TRBJ1-2 proteins outside the CDR3, reads NAGVMQNPRHLVRRRGQEARLRCSPMKGHSHVYWYRQLPEEGLKFMVYLQKENIIDESGMPKERFSAEFPKEGPSILRIQQVVRGDSAAYFCASSQANYGYTFGSGTRLTVV.